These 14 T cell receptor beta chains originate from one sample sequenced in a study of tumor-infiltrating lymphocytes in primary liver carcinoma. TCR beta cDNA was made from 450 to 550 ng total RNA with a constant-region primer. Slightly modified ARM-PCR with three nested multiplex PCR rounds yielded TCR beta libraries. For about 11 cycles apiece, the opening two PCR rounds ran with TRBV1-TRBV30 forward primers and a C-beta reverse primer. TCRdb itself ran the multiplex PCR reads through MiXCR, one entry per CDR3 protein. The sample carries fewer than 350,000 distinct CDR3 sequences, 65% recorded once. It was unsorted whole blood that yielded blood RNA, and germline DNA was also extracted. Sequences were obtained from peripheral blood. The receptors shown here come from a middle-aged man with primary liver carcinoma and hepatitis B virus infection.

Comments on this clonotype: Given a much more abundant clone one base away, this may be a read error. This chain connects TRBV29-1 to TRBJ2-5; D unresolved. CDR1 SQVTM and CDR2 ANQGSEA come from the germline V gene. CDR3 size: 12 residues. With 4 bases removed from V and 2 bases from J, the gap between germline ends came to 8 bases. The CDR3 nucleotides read TGCAGCGTTGGAACTCCTCAAGAGACCCAGTACTTC. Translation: CSVGTPQETQYF.

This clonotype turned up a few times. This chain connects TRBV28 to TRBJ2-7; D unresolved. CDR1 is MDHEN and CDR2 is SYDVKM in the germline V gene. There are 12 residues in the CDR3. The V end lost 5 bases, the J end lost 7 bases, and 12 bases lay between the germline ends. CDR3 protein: CASSTHPGEQYF. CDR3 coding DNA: TGTGCCAGCAGTACCCATCCCGGGGAGCAGTACTTC.

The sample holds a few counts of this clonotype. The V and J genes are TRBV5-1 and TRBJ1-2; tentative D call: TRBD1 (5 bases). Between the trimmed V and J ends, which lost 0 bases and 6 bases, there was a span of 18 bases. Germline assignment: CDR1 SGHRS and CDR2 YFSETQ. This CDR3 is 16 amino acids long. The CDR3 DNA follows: TGCGCCAGCAGCTTGGGAGCGAGGGACCAAATTCATGGCTACACCTTC. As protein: CASSLGARDQIHGYTF.

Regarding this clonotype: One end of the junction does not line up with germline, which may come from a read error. CDR3 in amino acids: CTSSLAASGGEQYF. Here the CDR3 DNA reads TGTACCAGCAGTTTAGCGGCTTCGGGGGGCGAGCAGTATTTC. This chain connects TRBV12-3 or TRBV12-4 to TRBJ2-7, with D maybe TRBD2 (7 bases). The CDR3 is 14 amino acids.

Here the CDR3 reads CASSNRLAGGSSKQYF. The CDR3 coding sequence is TGTGCCAGCAGCAACCGACTAGCGGGAGGTTCAAGTAAGCAGTATTTT. The chain joins TRBV6-2 or TRBV6-3 to TRBJ2-3; TRBD2 matches at 13 bases. J lost 11 bases, V lost 6 bases, and 14 bases had no gene match. The CDR3 covers 16 residues. Germline CDR1 is MNHEY and CDR2 is SVGEGT.

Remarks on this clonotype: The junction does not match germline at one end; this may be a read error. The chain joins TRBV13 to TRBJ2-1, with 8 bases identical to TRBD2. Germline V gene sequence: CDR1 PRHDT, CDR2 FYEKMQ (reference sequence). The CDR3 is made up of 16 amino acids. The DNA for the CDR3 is TGTGCCAGCAGCTTGCTGCGGGAGGCATCCTCCAATGAGCAGTTCTTC. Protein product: CASSLLREASSNEQFF.

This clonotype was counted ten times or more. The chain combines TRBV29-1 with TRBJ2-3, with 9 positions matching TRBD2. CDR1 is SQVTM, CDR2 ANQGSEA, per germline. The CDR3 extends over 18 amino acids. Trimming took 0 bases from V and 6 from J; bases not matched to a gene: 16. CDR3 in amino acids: CSVEEWDSSGTPRDTQYF. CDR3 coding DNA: TGCAGCGTTGAAGAGTGGGACTCTAGCGGGACCCCTAGGGATACGCAGTATTTT.

As DNA, the CDR3 is TGTGCCAGCAGCGAGCGCACTAACCACGAGCAGTACTTC. As protein: CASSERTNHEQYF. V is TRBV11-2 and J is TRBJ2-7; D is ambiguous. Trimming shortened V by 5 bases and J by 5 bases, and 13 bases separated the two germline ends. CDR1 is SGHAT, CDR2 FQNNGV, per germline. CDR3 length: 13 amino acids.

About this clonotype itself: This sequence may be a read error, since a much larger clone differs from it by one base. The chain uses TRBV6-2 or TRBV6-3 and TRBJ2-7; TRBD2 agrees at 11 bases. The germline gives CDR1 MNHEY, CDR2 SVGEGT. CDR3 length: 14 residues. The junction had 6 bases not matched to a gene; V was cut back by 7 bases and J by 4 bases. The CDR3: CASNTLAGGYEQYF. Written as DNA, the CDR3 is TGTGCCAGCAATACCTTAGCGGGAGGGTACGAGCAGTACTTC.

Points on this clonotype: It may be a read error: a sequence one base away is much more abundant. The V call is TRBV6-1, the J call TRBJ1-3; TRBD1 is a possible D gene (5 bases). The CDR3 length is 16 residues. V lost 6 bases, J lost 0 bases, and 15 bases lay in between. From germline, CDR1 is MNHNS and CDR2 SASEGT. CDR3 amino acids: CASSRDPQGSGNTIYF. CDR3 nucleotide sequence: TGTGCCAGCAGCCGGGACCCACAAGGCTCTGGAAACACCATATATTTT.

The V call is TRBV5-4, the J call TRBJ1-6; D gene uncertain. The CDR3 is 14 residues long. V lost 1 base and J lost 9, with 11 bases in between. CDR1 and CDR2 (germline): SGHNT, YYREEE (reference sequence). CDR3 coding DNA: TGTGCCAGCAGCTTGAAGTGTCCTTCTTCACCCCTCCACTTT. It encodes CASSLKCPSSPLHF.

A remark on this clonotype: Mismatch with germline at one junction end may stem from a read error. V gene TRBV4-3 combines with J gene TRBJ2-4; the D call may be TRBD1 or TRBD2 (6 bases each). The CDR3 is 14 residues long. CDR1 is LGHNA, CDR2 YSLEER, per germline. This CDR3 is CASSPSGGKNIKYF. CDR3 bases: TGCGCCAGTAGTCCTTCCGGGGGCAAAAACATTAAGTACTTC.

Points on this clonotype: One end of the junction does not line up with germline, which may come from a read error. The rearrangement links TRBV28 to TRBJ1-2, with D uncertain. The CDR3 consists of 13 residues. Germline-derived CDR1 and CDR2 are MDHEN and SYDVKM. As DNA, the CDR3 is TGTGCTAGCATTTTAATGGTCAGCTATGGCTACACCTTC. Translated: CASILMVSYGYTF.

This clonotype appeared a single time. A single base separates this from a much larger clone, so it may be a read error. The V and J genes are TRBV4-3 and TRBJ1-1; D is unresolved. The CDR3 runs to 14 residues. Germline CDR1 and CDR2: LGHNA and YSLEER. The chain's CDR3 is CASSEDAGITEAFF. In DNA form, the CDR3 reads TGCGCCAGCAGCGAAGATGCTGGGATTACTGAAGCTTTCTTT.